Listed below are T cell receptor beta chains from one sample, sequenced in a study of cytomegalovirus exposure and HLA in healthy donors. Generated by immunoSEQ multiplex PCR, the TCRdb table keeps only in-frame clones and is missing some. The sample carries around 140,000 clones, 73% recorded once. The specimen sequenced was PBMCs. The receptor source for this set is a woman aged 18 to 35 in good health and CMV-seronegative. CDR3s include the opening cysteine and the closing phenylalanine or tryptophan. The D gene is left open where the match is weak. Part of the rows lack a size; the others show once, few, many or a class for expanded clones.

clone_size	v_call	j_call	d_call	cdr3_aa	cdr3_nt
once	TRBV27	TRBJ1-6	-	CASSLNARGYNSPLHF	TGTGCCAGCAGTTTAAACGCTCGGGGGTATAATTCACCCCTCCACTTT
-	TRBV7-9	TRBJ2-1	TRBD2	CSSSLGWPSGSDNEQFF	TGTTCCAGCAGCTTAGGGTGGCCTAGCGGGAGCGACAATGAGCAGTTCTTC
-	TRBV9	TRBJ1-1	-	CASSTGEGEAFF	TGTGCCAGCAGCACTGGGGAGGGGGAAGCTTTCTTT
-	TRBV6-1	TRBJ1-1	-	CASTITGPGTEAFF	TGTGCCAGCACCATTACAGGGCCGGGCACTGAAGCTTTCTTT
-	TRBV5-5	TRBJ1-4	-	CASSATVWGATNEKLFF	TGTGCCAGCAGCGCTACGGTGTGGGGGGCAACTAATGAAAAACTGTTTTTT
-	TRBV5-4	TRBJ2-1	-	CASSLDSADWNEQFF	TGTGCCAGCAGCTTGGATAGCGCTGATTGGAATGAGCAGTTCTTC
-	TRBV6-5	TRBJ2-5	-	CASSYSRSEPTGTQYF	TGTGCCAGCAGTTACTCCCGGAGCGAACCTACGGGGACCCAGTACTTC
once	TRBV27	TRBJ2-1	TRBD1	CASSTRRISLGTGRSDEQFF	TGTGCCAGCAGTACCCGGCGAATAAGTTTAGGGACAGGGAGAAGCGATGAGCAGTTCTTC
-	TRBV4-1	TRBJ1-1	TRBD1	CASSPIPGQRENTEAFF	TGCGCCAGCAGCCCGATCCCGGGACAGAGGGAAAACACTGAAGCTTTCTTT
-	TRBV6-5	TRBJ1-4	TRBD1	CASSPDGTGLWKLFF	TGTGCCAGCAGTCCCGACGGGACAGGGTTATGGAAACTGTTTTTT
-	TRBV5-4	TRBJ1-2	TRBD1	CASSFRTGEGYGYTF	TGTGCCAGCAGCTTTAGGACAGGGGAAGGATATGGCTACACCTTC
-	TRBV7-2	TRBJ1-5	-	CASSPRSNQPQHF	TGTGCCAGCAGCCCCCGCAGTAATCAGCCCCAGCATTTT
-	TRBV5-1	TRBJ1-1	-	CASRGAFVNTEAFF	TGCGCCAGCCGCGGAGCGTTCGTGAACACTGAAGCTTTCTTT
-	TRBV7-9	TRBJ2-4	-	CSSSSPHDGEKNIQYF	TGTTCCAGCAGCTCACCTCATGACGGGGAGAAAAACATTCAGTACTTC
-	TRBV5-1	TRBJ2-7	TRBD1	CASSRTGDSYEQYF	TGCGCCAGCAGCCGGACAGGAGATTCCTACGAGCAGTACTTC
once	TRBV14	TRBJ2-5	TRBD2	CASSTGTSAHLGYF	TGTGCCAGCAGCACCGGGACTAGCGCGCACCTGGGGTACTTC
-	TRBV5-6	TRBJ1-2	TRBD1	CASSWDRAGGYTF	TGTGCCAGCAGCTGGGACAGGGCAGGAGGCTACACCTTC
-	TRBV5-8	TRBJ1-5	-	CASSPVVRQPQHF	TGTGCCAGCAGCCCGGTCGTACGCCAGCCCCAGCATTTT
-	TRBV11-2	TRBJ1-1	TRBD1	CASTILSDRGVWASEAFF	TGTGCCAGCACCATCTTATCCGACAGGGGCGTATGGGCGTCTGAAGCTTTCTTT
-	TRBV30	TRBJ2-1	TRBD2	CAQTSGRSNEQFF	TGTGCCCAGACTAGCGGGAGGAGCAATGAGCAGTTCTTC
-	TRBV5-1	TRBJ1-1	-	CASSPDSYTEAFF	TGCGCCAGCAGCCCGGACAGTTACACTGAAGCTTTCTTT
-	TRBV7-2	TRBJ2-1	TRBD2	CASSPTGGAYNEQFF	TGTGCCAGCAGCCCGACGGGAGGTGCCTACAATGAGCAGTTCTTC